The clone carrying this T cell receptor beta chain was recorded a few times. Its antigen remains unidentified. The sample originates from a study of identical twins. Study-level findings and limits: There was an excess of low generation probability in the out-of-frame alpha sequences that twins shared. Models underpredicted monozygotic twin sharing of out-of-frame TCR alpha. Invariant MAIT and iNKT cells may have partly biased zero-insertion analyses.

It was template switching that added a universal primer site, and there were unique molecular identifiers on the cDNA. TCRdb processed the 5' RACE reads anew with MiXCR; each CDR3 protein has one entry. There are under 250,000 distinct CDR3 sequences in the sample; more than 6.5% occur only once, and around 2.1% lies in the top ten. Losses at the gene ends were 10 bases for V and 6 bases for J; bases not matched to a gene: 10. This CDR3 comprises 14 residues. Germline CDR1 is MNHNS and CDR2 is SASEGT. The data were also submitted as part of a second study, on yellow fever vaccine responses in identical twins.

This chain joins TRBV6-1 and TRBJ2-2; TRBD1 agrees at 8 bases. The receptor was derived from a woman between 18 and 29 years old in good health. The specimen was memory (CD45RO+) T cells sorted from blood. The CDR3 DNA sequence: TGTGCCATCAGAGACAGGGGAAGGTCCGGGGAGCTGTTTTTT. Translated: CAIRDRGRSGELFF.